What follows is one TCR beta chain and its context. The antigen is not known. TCRdb used MiXCR to reprocess the RT-PCR reads, holding one entry per CDR3 protein. The sample holds 450,000 to 600,000 distinct CDR3 sequences, about 7.2% seen once. This sample was taken from a study of response to subunit inactivated influenza vaccine. Study-wide points: The authors put forward the suggestion that each seasonal influenza vaccination may bring in only a limited number of new T cells.

In germline, CDR1 is MNHEY, CDR2 SVGEGT. V dropped 2 bases and J dropped 2 bases, with 5 bases sitting between them. This CDR3 contains 13 residues. This TCR was recovered from a man aged 50 to 69 who received an inactivated influenza vaccine. V usage is TRBV6-2 or TRBV6-3 and J usage is TRBJ2-3, with no clear D. This sample comprised PBMCs from blood, obtained 23 months after vaccination. The CDR3 DNA is TGTGCCAGCAGTTACGTCAACACAGATACGCAGTATTTT. Residues: CASSYVNTDTQYF.